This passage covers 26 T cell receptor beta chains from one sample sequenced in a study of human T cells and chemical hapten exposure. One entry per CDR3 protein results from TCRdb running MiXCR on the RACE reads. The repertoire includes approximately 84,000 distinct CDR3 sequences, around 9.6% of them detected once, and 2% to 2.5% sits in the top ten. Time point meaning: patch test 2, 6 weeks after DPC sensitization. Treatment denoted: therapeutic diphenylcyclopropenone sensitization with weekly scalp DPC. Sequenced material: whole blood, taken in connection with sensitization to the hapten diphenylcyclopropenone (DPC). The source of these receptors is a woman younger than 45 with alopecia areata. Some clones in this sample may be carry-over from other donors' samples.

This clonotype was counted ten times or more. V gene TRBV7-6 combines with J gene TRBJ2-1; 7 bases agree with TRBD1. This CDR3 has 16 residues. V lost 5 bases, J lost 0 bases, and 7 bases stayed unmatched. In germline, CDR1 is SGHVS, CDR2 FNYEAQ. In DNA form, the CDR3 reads TGTGCCAGCAGCCCCCCGGCAGGGGGCTCCTACAATGAGCAGTTCTTC. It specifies CASSPPAGGSYNEQFF.

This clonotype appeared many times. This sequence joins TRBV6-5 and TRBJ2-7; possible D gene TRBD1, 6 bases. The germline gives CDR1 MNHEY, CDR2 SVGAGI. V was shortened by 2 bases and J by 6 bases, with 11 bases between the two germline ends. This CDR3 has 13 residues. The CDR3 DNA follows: TGTGCCAGCAGTTACGCAGGGGATAGCGAGCAGTACTTC. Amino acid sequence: CASSYAGDSEQYF.

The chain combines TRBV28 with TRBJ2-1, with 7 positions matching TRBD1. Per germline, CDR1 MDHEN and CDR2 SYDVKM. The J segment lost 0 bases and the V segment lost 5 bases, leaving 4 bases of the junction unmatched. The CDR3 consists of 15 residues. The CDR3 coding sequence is TGTGCCAGCAGTAGAACAGGGGCCTCCTACAATGAGCAGTTCTTC. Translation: CASSRTGASYNEQFF.

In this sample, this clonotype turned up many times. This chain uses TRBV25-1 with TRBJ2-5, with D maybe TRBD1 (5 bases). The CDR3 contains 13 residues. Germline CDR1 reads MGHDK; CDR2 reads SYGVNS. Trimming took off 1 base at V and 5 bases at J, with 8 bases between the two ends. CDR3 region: CASSEWQGETQYF. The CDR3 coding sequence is TGTGCCAGCAGTGAATGGCAGGGTGAGACCCAGTACTTC.

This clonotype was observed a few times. The CDR3 loop reads CASSPPGDRGMAFF. For the CDR3, the DNA is TGTGCCAGCTCACCACCTGGAGACAGGGGTATGGCTTTCTTT. The genes are TRBV18 and TRBJ1-1; 8 bases align to TRBD1. This CDR3 spans 14 amino acids. Germline V gene data show CDR1 as KGHSH and CDR2 as LQKENI. J lost 11 bases, V lost 0 bases, and 8 bases had no gene match.

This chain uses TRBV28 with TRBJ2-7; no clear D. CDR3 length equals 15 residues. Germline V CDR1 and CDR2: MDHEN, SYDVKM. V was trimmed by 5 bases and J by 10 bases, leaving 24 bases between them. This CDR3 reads CASSGAILQAQAQYF. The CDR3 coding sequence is TGTGCCAGCAGTGGAGCCATCCTTCAGGCCCAGGCCCAGTACTTC. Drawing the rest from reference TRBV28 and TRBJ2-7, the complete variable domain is DVKVTQSSRYLVKRTGEKVFLECVQDMDHENMFWYRQDPGLGLRLIYFSYDVKMKEKGDIPEGYSVSREKKERFSLILESASTNQTSMYLCASSGAILQAQAQYFGPGTRLTVT.

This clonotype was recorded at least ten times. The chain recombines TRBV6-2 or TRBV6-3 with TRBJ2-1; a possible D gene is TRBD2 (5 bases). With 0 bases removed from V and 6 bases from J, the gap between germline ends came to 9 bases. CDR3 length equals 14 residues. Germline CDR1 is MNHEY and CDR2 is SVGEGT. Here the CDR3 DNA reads TGTGCCAGCAGTTACTCGACGGACTTCAATGAGCAGTTCTTC. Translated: CASSYSTDFNEQFF.

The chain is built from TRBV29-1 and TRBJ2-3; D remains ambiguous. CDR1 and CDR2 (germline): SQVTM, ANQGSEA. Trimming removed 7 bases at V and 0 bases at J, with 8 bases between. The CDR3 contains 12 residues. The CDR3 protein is CSASSSTDTQYF. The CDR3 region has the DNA TGCAGCGCGAGCAGTAGCACAGATACGCAGTATTTT.

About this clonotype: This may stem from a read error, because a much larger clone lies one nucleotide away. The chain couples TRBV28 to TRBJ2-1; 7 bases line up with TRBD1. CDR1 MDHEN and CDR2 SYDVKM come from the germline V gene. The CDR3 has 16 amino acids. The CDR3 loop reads CASSKHRGSTYNVQFF. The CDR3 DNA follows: TGTGCCAGCAGTAAACACAGGGGCTCGACCTACAATGTGCAGTTCTTC.

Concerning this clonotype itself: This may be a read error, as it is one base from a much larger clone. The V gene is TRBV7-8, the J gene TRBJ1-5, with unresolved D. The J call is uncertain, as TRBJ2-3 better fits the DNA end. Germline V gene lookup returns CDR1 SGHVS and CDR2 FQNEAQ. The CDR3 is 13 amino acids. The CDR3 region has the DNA TGTGCCAGCAGCATGCTCTTGACTCAGCCCCAGTATTTT. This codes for CASSMLLTQPQYF.

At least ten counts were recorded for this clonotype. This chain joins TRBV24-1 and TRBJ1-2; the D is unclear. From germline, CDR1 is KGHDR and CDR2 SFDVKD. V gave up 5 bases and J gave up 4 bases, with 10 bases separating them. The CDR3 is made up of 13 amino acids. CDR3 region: CATSAGQSYGYTF. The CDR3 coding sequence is TGTGCCACCAGTGCCGGGCAGAGCTATGGCTACACCTTC.

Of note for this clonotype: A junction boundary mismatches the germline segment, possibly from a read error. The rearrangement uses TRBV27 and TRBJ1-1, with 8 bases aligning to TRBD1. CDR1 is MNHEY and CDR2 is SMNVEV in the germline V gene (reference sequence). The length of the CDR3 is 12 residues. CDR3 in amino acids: CASSFPQGVLSF. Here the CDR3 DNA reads TGTGCCAGCAGTTTCCCACAGGGGGTACTATCTTTT.

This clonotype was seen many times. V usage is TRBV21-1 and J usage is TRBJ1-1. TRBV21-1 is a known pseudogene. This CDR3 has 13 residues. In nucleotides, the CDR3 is TGTGCCAGCAGCCAAGAAGGGTCAAAAAAAGCTTTCTTT. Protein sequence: CASSQEGSKKAFF.

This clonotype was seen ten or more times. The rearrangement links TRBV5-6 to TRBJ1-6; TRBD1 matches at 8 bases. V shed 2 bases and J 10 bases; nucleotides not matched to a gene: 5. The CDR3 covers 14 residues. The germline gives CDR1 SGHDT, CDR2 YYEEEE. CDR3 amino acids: CASSFGRGQSPLHF. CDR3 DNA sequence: TGTGCCAGCAGCTTTGGCAGGGGGCAATCACCCCTCCACTTT.

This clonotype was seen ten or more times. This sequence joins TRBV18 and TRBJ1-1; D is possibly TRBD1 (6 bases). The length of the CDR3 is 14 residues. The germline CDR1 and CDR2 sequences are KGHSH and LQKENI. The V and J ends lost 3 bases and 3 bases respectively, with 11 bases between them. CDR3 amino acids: CASSPGARDTEAFF. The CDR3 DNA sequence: TGTGCCAGCTCACCGGGGGCGCGGGACACTGAAGCTTTCTTT.

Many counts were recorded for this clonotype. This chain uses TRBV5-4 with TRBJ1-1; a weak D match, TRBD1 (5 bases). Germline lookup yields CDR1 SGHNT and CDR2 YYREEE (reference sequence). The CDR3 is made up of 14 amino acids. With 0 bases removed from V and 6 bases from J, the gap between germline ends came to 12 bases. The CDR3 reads CASSLESGAPEAFF. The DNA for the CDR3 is TGTGCCAGCAGCTTGGAGAGCGGGGCGCCTGAAGCTTTCTTT.

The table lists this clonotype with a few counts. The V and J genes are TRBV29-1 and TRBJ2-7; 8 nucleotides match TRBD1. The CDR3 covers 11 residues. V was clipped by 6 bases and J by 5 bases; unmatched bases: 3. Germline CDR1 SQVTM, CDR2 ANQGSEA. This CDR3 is CSVRQGNEQYF. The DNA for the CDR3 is TGCAGCGTGCGACAGGGGAACGAGCAGTACTTC.

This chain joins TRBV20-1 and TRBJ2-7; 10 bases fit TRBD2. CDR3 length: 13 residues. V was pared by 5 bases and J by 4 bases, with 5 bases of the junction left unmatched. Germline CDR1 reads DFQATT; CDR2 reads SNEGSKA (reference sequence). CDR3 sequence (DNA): TGCAGTGCTTCTAGCGGGAGAACTTACGAGCAGTACTTC. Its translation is CSASSGRTYEQYF.

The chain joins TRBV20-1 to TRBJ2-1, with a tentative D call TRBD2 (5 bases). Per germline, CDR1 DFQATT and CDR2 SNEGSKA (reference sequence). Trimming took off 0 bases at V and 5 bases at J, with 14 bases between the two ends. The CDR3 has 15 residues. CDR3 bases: TGCAGTGCTAGAGATCCGAGGACTCCTGACAATGAGCAGTTCTTC. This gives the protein CSARDPRTPDNEQFF.

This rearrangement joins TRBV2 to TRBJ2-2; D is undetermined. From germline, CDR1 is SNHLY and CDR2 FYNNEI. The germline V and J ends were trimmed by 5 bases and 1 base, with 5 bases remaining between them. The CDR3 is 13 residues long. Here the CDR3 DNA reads TGTGCCAGCAGTAGGGAGAACACCGGGGAGCTGTTTTTT. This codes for CASSRENTGELFF.

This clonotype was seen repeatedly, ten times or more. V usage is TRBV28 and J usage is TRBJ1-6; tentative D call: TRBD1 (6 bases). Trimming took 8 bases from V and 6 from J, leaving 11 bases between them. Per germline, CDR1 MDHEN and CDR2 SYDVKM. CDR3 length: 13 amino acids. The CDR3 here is CASGGAANSPLHF. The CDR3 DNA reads TGTGCCAGCGGGGGGGCGGCTAATTCACCCCTCCACTTT.

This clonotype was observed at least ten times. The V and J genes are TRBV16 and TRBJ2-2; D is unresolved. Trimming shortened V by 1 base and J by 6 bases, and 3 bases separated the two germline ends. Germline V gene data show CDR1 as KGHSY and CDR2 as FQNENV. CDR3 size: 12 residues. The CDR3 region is CASSQFSGELFF. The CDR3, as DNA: TGTGCCAGCAGCCAATTTTCCGGGGAGCTGTTTTTT. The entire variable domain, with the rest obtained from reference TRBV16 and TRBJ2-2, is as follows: GEEVAQTPKHLVRGEGQKAKLYCAPIKGHSYVFWYQQVLKNEFKFLISFQNENVFDETGMPKERFSAKCLPNSPCSLEIQATKLEDSAVYFCASSQFSGELFFGEGSRLTVL.

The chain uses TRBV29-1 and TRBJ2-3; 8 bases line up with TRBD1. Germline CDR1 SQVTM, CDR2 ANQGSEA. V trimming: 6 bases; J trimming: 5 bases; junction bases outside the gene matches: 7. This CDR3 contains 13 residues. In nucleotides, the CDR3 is TGCAGCGTGACAGGGGTTGGAGAAGATACGCAGTATTTT. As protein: CSVTGVGEDTQYF.

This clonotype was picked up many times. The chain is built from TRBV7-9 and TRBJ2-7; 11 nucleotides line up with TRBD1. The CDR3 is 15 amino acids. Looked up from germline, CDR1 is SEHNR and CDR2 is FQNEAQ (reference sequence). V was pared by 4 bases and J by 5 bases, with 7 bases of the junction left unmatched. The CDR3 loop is CASSSSGQGADEQYF. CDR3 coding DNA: TGTGCCAGCAGCTCCAGCGGACAGGGGGCTGACGAGCAGTACTTC.

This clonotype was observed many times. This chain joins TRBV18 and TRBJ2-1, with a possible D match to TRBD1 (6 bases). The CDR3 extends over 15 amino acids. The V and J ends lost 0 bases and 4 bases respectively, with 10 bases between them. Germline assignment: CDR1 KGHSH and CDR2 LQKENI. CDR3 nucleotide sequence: TGTGCCAGCTCACCACCTAACAGGGTATACAATGAGCAGTTCTTC. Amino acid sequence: CASSPPNRVYNEQFF.

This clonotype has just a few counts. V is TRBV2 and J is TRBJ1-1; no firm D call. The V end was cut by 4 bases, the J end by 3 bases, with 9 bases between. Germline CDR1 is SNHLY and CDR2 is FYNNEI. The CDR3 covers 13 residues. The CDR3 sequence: CASSVRWDTEAFF. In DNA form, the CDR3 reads TGTGCCAGCAGTGTTCGTTGGGACACTGAAGCTTTCTTT.